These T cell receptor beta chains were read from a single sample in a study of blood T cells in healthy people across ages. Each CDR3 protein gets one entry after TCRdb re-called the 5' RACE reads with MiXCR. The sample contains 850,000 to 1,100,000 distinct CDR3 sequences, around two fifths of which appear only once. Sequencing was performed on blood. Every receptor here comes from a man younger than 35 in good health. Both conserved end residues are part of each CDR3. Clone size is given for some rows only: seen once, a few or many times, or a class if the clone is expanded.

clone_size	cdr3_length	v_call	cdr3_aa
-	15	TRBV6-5	CAGSPTFTGNYGYTF
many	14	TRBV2	CASRRLAGAYEQYF
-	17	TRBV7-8	CASSLSRQGINTGELFF
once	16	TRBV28	CASSITDGAFSTGYTF
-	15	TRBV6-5	CASSYQRGDNNEQFF
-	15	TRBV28	CACSQGRPTNEKLFF
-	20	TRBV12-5	CASGLGSGPKPSLTYNEQFF
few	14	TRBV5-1	CASSESGAQDTQYF
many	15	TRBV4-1	CASSQVGDSKYGYTF
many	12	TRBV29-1	CSSRLLTDTQYF
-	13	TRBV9	CANSGPAADTQYF
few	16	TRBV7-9	CASSLGDNEYNYGYTF
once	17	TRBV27	CASSLALRGDSYNEQYF
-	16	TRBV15	CATSRDSRGSTDTQYF
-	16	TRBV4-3	CASSQVSYRFYNEQFF
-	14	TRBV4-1	CASRQGARGNTIYF
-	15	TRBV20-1	CSALDREFYQETQYF
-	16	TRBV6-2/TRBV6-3	CASSYSTSGAADTQYF
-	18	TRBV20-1	CSASRTSGGPSITDTQYF
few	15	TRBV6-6	CASSYGTGPISEAFF
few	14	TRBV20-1	CSARAGRKDYGYTF
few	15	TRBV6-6	CASSYWAGASYGYTF